These 14 T cell receptor beta chains came from one sample sequenced in a study of OX40 agonist ivuxolimab in advanced cancers. Clones were read by immunoSEQ multiplex PCR, and TCRdb kept only the in-frame ones, dropping some. The sample lists about 82,000 clones, just over 85% seen once, with around 6% in the top ten. The source was CD4+ or CD8+ T cells sorted from blood, collected in a trial of the OX40 agonist ivuxolimab. The receptor source for this set is an adult with an advanced solid tumor such as melanoma, head and neck, liver or kidney cancer.

The genes are TRBV7-2 and TRBJ2-1; D is possibly TRBD2 (6 bases). Germline V gives CDR1 SGHTA, CDR2 FQGNSA. V was cut by 5 bases and J by 5 bases, with 13 bases left in between. The CDR3 contains 14 residues. As DNA, the CDR3 is TGTGCCAGCAGCGGGGGAGGTGGGAACAATGAGCAGTTCTTC. It specifies CASSGGGGNNEQFF.

The V and J genes are TRBV23-1 and TRBJ2-2, with TRBD1 matching over 7 bases. TRBV23-1 is recorded as an ORF, its role being uncertain. The CDR3 length is 18 residues. With 5 bases clipped from V and 3 bases from J, the junction kept 15 bases outside the gene matches. The CDR3 loop is CASSKWDSAWGYTGELFF. The CDR3 coding sequence is TGCGCCAGCAGTAAATGGGACAGCGCATGGGGTTACACCGGGGAGCTGTTTTTT.

The chain uses TRBV14 and TRBJ2-7, with D perhaps being TRBD1 or TRBD2 (6 bases each). Germline CDR1 SGHDN, CDR2 FVKESK. This CDR3 has 12 residues. V was cut by 0 bases and J by 12 bases, with 12 bases left in between. For the CDR3, the DNA is TGTGCCAGCAGCCAAGATCGGGGGCGGGTGTACTTC. Translation gives CASSQDRGRVYF.

This chain uses TRBV18 with TRBJ1-1, with TRBD1 matching 10 bases. Germline V gene sequence: CDR1 KGHSH, CDR2 LQKENI. Trimming removed 3 bases from V and 4 bases from J; junction bases left unmatched: 8. The CDR3 consists of 16 residues. For the CDR3, the DNA is TGTGCCAGCTCACCGTCGACAGGGGGCTTTGGCACTGAAGCTTTCTTT. This gives the protein CASSPSTGGFGTEAFF.

J is TRBJ1-4 and V is TRBV5-1, with D unresolved. Between the trimmed V and J ends, which lost 5 bases and 2 bases, there was a span of 7 bases. This CDR3 has 13 residues. Germline V CDR1 and CDR2: SGHRS, YFSETQ. CDR3 nucleotide sequence: TGCGCCAGCAGAGGTATCACTAATGAAAAACTGTTTTTT. This encodes CASRGITNEKLFF.

Only one count was recorded for this clone. CDR3 amino acids: CASSQDGRGHLSLYNEQFF. The CDR3 region has the DNA TGTGCCAGCAGCCAAGATGGGCGGGGGCACCTTTCTTTATACAATGAGCAGTTCTTC. This chain connects TRBV4-2 to TRBJ2-1, with a possible D match to TRBD2 (7 bases). V was cut by 0 bases and J by 4 bases, with 22 bases left in between. CDR1 LGHNA and CDR2 YNFKEQ come from the germline V gene. The CDR3 totals 19 residues.

The rearrangement joins TRBV4-1 to TRBJ2-7, with 14 nucleotides matching TRBD2. CDR1 MGHRA and CDR2 YSYEKL come from the germline V gene. V trimming: 1 base; J trimming: 3 bases; junction bases outside the gene matches: 2. The CDR3 is 16 amino acids. The CDR3 DNA reads as TGCGCCAGCAGCCAAGGGGGGACTAGCGGGAGCTACGAGCAGTACTTC. Its protein product is CASSQGGTSGSYEQYF.

The chain carries TRBV10-3 and TRBJ1-2; D perhaps matches TRBD1 (5 bases). Per germline, CDR1 ENHRY and CDR2 SYGVKD. This CDR3 is 13 amino acids long. V lost 3 bases, J lost 5 bases, and 10 bases lay in between. CDR3 nucleotide sequence: TGTGCCATCAGTGACTCGGGGGTTTATGGCTACACCTTC. It specifies CAISDSGVYGYTF.

This sequence joins TRBV2 and TRBJ1-5; maybe TRBD1 (6 bases). CDR1 SNHLY and CDR2 FYNNEI come from the germline V gene. The CDR3 loop spans 13 amino acids. V was clipped by 6 bases and J by 9 bases, with 15 bases between them. Here the CDR3 DNA reads TGTGCCAGCAGGCTACAGGGCACTGTGCCCCAGCATTTT. Translating gives CASRLQGTVPQHF.

This clone has only one observation. V is TRBV27 and J is TRBJ1-5; D may be TRBD1 (6 bases). CDR3 length: 15 amino acids. CDR1 and CDR2 (germline): MNHEY, SMNVEV (reference sequence). Trimming took off 0 bases at V and 5 bases at J, with 11 bases between the two ends. The CDR3: CASSLSQGTHQPQHF. CDR3 DNA sequence: TGTGCCAGCAGTTTATCTCAGGGGACTCATCAGCCCCAGCATTTT.

The rearrangement joins TRBV2 to TRBJ1-2, with 7 positions matching TRBD1. Looked up from germline, CDR1 is SNHLY and CDR2 is FYNNEI. Trimming removed 8 bases from V and 2 bases from J; junction bases left unmatched: 5. This CDR3 is 13 amino acids long. Here the CDR3 DNA reads TGTGCCAGCGCGACAGGGACCAACTATGGCTACACCTTC. Residues: CASATGTNYGYTF. The whole variable domain, filled in from reference TRBV2 and TRBJ1-2, reads EPEVTQTPSHQVTQMGQEVILRCVPISNHLYFYWYRQILGQKVEFLVSFYNNEISEKSEIFDDQFSVERPDGSNFTLKIRSTKLEDSAMYFCASATGTNYGYTFGSGTRLTVV.

The V and J genes are TRBV29-1 and TRBJ1-4; 8 bases match TRBD1. Germline CDR1 SQVTM, CDR2 ANQGSEA. V shed 4 bases, J shed 5 bases, and the junction held 9 bases outside the gene matches. CDR3 length: 15 residues. As DNA, the CDR3 is TGCAGCGTTGCAGGGGGCCAGGGGAGAAATGAAAAACTGTTTTTT. Translation gives CSVAGGQGRNEKLFF.

The chain carries TRBV5-1 and TRBJ2-5; 9 nucleotides align to TRBD2. Trimming removed 0 bases from V and 4 bases from J; junction bases left unmatched: 13. From germline, CDR1 is SGHRS and CDR2 YFSETQ. This CDR3 spans 18 amino acids. CDR3 nucleotide sequence: TGCGCCAGCAGCTTGGCGCTTCTAGCGGGGCTTAAAGGAGAGACCCAGTACTTC. It is translated as CASSLALLAGLKGETQYF.

The rearrangement links TRBV6-5 to TRBJ1-3, with a possible D match to TRBD1 (5 bases). This CDR3 is built from 15 residues. The germline gives CDR1 MNHEY, CDR2 SVGAGI. V lost 11 bases and J lost 4, with 21 bases in between. The CDR3 bases are TGTGCCTCCAGGGAGGCTGGATCGGAGGGAAACACCATATATTTT. Protein product: CASREAGSEGNTIYF.